The clone carrying this T cell receptor (beta chain) was found a few times. Its target is not known. The source of the sample is a study of cytomegalovirus exposure and HLA in healthy donors. Whole-study results and caveats: Under in vitro conditions, a few CMV-associated chains were confirmed as specific for CMV antigens. Most TCR sequences were rare, but some public TCRs occurred in many donors. Later on, an analysis tied some 17,000 TCR beta sequences to HLA alleles at 0.05 false discovery rate. For cytomegalovirus status, the classifier reportedly gave diagnoses with high specificity and sensitivity.

Researchers ran the PCR with 60 Vbeta and 13 Jbeta primers. Data came from immunoSEQ multiplex PCR; TCRdb stores just in-frame clones and leaves some out. The repertoire holds about 130,000 clones, under 85% seen once, with approximately 3.1% in the top ten. Sequencing used PBMCs. The sequence was obtained from a man aged 30-40 years in good health and CMV-seronegative.

CDR3 sequence: CAWSRGLAGDTDTQYF. The CDR3 DNA follows: TGTGCCTGGAGTAGGGGACTAGCGGGAGACACAGATACGCAGTATTTT. The J gene is TRBJ2-3, the V gene TRBV30; 14 nucleotides agree with TRBD2. Germline CDR1 and CDR2: GTSNPN and SVGIG (reference sequence). CDR3 length: 16 amino acids. After removal of 2 bases from V and 2 bases from J, the junction contained 3 bases not matched to a gene. The full variable domain, its missing parts supplied by reference TRBV30 and TRBJ2-3, is SQTIHQWPATLVQPVGSPLSLECTVEGTSNPNLYWYRQAAGRGLQLLFYSVGIGQISSEVPQNLSASRPQDRQFILSSKKLLLSDSGFYLCAWSRGLAGDTDTQYFGPGTRLTVL.